This T cell receptor beta chain comes out of a study of T cells in Graves' hyperthyroidism and ophthalmopathy. Worth noting for this clonotype: Its antigen is still unknown. This is likely a read error, given that the CDR3 carries no conserved phenylalanine or tryptophan at its end.

Researchers barred patients who had uncontrolled infection, other autoimmune disease, pregnancy or lactation. Amplified regions were TCR beta CDR3 sequences from RNA transcripts. Using the HTBI primer set, a first-round RT-PCR was run on the TCR CDR3. TCRdb re-called the multiplex PCR reads with MiXCR, one entry per CDR3 protein. The sample includes approximately 640,000 distinct CDR3 sequences, just under 45% seen only once; the top ten take less than 9.5%. The CDR3 has 14 amino acids. CDR1 is ENHRY and CDR2 is SYGVKD in the germline V gene. V lost 6 bases, J lost 3 bases, and 5 bases stayed unmatched. General study findings and limits: Patients with ophthalmopathy were separated from those with stable hyperthyroidism by a 13 V-J model.

The TCR originated in an adult man with Graves' disease, either hyperthyroidism or ophthalmopathy (not recorded which). The J gene is TRBJ1-1, the V gene TRBV10-3; TRBD1 matches at 9 bases. Sequenced material: peripheral blood or thyroid tissue (not recorded which). The CDR3 protein is CAIRGDRVDTEAFL. In DNA form, the CDR3 reads TGTGCCATCAGGGGGGACAGGGTGGACACTGAAGCTTTCCTT.